This entry lists 6 T cell receptor beta chains sequenced from one sample in a study of blood T cell repertoires in COVID-19. Assay: immunoSEQ multiplex PCR; the TCRdb copy retains only in-frame clones and omits some. Counted here are roughly 200,000 clones, around nine tenths occurring once; the ten biggest clones make up around 7%. The specimen was peripheral blood. The source is a man between 40 and 49 years old with acute or convalescent COVID-19.

The chain combines TRBV28 with TRBJ1-6; 10 bases fit TRBD1. This CDR3 spans 15 amino acids. V lost 6 bases to trimming and J lost 10 bases; unmatched junction nucleotides: 9. Germline loops: CDR1 MDHEN, CDR2 SYDVKM. The CDR3 DNA is TGTGCCAGCAGATCTACCGGGACAGGGGTCTCACCCCTCCACTTT. This sequence encodes CASRSTGTGVSPLHF. The full variable domain, completed using reference TRBV28 and TRBJ1-6, is DVKVTQSSRYLVKRTGEKVFLECVQDMDHENMFWYRQDPGLGLRLIYFSYDVKMKEKGDIPEGYSVSREKKERFSLILESASTNQTSMYLCASRSTGTGVSPLHFGNGTRLTVT.

This clone has more than one count but fewer than ten. This chain links TRBV4-1 with TRBJ1-5; 7 bases are shared with TRBD1. V lost 2 bases to trimming and J lost 7 bases; unmatched junction nucleotides: 5. Germline V lookup: CDR1 MGHRA, CDR2 YSYEKL. This CDR3 has 14 residues. As DNA, the CDR3 is TGCGCCAGCAGCCAACCGGGACAGTACCAGCCCCAGCATTTT. Protein: CASSQPGQYQPQHF.

The V gene is TRBV30, the J gene TRBJ2-7; 9 bases agree with TRBD1. V shed 1 base, J shed 5 bases, and the junction held 0 bases outside the gene matches. Germline V gene data show CDR1 as GTSNPN and CDR2 as SVGIG (reference sequence). The CDR3 runs to 12 residues. CDR3: CAWSGTGDEQYF. CDR3 bases: TGTGCCTGGAGTGGGACAGGGGACGAGCAGTACTTC.

The count of this clone is one. The V gene is TRBV19, the J gene TRBJ2-7; 9 bases align to TRBD1. J lost 2 bases, V lost 2 bases, and 13 bases had no gene match. The CDR3 extends over 18 amino acids. Per germline, CDR1 LNHDA and CDR2 SQIVND (reference sequence). The CDR3: CASSISDRGMIGAYEQYF. The CDR3 coding sequence is TGTGCCAGTAGTATATCGGACAGGGGCATGATAGGGGCCTACGAGCAGTACTTC.

The chain employs TRBV7-2 and TRBJ2-5, with 7 bases aligning to TRBD2. This CDR3 has 16 residues. Germline V gene lookup returns CDR1 SGHTA and CDR2 FQGNSA. V lost 2 bases to trimming and J lost 4 bases; unmatched junction nucleotides: 10. The CDR3 loop is CASSLRGLRERETQYF. CDR3 DNA: TGTGCCAGCAGCTTAAGGGGCTTGCGGGAGAGAGAGACCCAGTACTTC. Full variable domain (missing parts from reference TRBV7-2 and TRBJ2-5): GAGVSQSPSNKVTEKGKDVELRCDPISGHTALYWYRQSLGQGLEFLIYFQGNSAPDKSGLPSDRFSAERTGGSVSTLTIQRTQQEDSAVYLCASSLRGLRERETQYFGPGTRLLVL.

The chain couples TRBV7-2 to TRBJ2-1, with TRBD2 matching 13 bases. The CDR3 runs to 16 residues. J was trimmed by 4 bases and V by 5 bases; bases with no gene match: 5. Germline V gives CDR1 SGHTA, CDR2 FQGNSA. CDR3 bases: TGTGCCAGCAGCCGTCCGGGACTAGCGGGGTACAATGAGCAGTTCTTC. Translation: CASSRPGLAGYNEQFF.